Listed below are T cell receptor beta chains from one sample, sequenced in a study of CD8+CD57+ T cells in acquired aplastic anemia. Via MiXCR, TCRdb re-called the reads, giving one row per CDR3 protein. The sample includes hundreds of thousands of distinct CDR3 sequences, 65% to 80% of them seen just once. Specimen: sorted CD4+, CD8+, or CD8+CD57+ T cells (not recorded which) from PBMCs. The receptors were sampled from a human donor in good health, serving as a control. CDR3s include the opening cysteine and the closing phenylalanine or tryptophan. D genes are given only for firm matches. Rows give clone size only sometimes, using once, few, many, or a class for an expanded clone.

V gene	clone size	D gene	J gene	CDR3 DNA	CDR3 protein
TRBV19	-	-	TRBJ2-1	TGTGCCAGTAGTATAAAGGGGAGCTCCTACAATGAGCAGTTCTTC	CASSIKGSSYNEQFF
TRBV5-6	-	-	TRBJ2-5	TGTGCCAGCAGCTTACCGACCAGAGGCGAGACCCAGTACTTC	CASSLPTRGETQYF
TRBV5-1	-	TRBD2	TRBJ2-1	TGCGCCAGCAGGTGGGAGGGTGAGCAGCTCTTC	CASRWEGEQLF
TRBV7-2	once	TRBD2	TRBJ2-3	TGTGCCAGCAGCCCCGGTACTAGCGGGGGGGCGGGCACAGATACGCAGTATTTT	CASSPGTSGGAGTDTQYF
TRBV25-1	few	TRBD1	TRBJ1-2	TGTGCCAGCAGCCCGGGACAGGGCGACTCCTATGGCTACACCTTC	CASSPGQGDSYGYTF
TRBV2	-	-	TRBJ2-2	TGTGCCAGCAGCCGCCAGGACACTATTACCGAGGAGCTTTGTTTT	CASSRQDTITEELCF
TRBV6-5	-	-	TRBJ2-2	TGTGCCAGCAGTGAGTGGCGGGCAGTCGGCGGGGAGCTGTTTTTT	CASSEWRAVGGELFF
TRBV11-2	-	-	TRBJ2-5	TGTGCCAGCAGCTTAGGGGGAGGTTTCCAAGAGACCCAGTACTTC	CASSLGGGFQETQYF
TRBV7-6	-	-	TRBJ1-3	TGTGCCAGCAGCTCCGCGGCAAGCTCTGGAAACACCATATATTTT	CASSSAASSGNTIYF
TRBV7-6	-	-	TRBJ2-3	TGTGCCAGCAGCTTAGGACCAATCGGAGGGCAAGAGACCTTT	CASSLGPIGGQETF
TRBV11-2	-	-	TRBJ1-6	TGTGCCAGCAGCTTAGTGGCCGGCGGTGGGGAATCACCCCTCCACTTT	CASSLVAGGGESPLHF